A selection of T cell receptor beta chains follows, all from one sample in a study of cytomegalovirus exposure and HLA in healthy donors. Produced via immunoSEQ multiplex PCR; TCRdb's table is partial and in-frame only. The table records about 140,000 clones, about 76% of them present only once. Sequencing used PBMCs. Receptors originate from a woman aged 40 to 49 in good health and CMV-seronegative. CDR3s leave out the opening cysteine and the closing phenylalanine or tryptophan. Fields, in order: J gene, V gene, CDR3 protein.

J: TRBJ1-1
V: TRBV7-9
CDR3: ASSSDRGGRLTEAF

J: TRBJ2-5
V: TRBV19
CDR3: ASSHRRGRGETQY

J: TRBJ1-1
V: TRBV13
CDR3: ASSLELANTEAF

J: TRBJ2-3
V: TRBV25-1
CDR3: ASSEGEGGFTDTQY

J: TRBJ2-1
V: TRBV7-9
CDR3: ASSLEGQGHEQF

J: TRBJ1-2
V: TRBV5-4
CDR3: ASSPGGRANYGYT

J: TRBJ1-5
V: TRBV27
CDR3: ASSLAPSQPQH

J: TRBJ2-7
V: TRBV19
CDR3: ASSMGTYSEQY

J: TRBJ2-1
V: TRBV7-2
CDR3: ASSPGLALGEQF

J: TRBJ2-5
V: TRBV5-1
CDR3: ASTAGGGQETQY

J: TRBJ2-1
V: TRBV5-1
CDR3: ASSLSSGGPSNEQF

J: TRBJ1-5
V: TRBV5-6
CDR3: ASSLMDRANQPQH

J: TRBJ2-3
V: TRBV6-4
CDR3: ASSASGGTDTQY

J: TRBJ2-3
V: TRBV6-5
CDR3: ASSYSTSGGTDTQY

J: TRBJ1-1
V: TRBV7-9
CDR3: ASSQQGARTEAF

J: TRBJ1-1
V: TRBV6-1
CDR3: ASMVFGTEAF

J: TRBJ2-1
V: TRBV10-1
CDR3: ASSEITGRDEQF

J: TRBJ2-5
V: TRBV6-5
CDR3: ASSSLQGARKTQY

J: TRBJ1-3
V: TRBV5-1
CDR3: ASSLLGQDSTGNTIY

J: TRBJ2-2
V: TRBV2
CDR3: ASRRTDKGTGELF

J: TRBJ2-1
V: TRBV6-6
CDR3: ASSAPETSVYEQF

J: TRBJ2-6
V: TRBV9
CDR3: ASSVGESSGANVLT

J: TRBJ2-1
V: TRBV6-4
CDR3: ASSEQGIRGNEQF

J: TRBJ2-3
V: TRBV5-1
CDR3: ASSLSASSTDTQY

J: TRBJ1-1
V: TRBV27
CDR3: ASSLLSGTRGPGAF

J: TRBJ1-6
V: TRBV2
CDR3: ASSEERSSYNSPLH

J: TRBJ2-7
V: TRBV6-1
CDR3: ASSEAGQRNYEQY

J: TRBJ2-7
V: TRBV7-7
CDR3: ASSLRDRGPYEQY

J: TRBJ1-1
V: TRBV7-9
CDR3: ASSSRGRTEAF

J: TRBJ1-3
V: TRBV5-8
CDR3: ASSRYAGNTIY